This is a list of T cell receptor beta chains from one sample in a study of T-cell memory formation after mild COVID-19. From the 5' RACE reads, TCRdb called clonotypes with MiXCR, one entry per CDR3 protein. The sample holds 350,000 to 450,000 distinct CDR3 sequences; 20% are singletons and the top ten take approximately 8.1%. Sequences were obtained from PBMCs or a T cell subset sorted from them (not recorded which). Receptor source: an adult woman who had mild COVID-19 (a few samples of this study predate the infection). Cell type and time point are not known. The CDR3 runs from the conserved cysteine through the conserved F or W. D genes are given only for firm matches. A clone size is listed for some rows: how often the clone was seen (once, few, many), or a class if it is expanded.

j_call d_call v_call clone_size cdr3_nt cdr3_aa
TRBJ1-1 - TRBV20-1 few TGCAGTGCTGACCGAGGGGTTACGAACACTGAAGCTTTCTTT CSADRGVTNTEAFF
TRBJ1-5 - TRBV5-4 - TGTGCCAGTCCGCATGTGGCAGACAATCAGCCCCAGCATTTT CASPHVADNQPQHF
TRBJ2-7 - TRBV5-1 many TGCGCCAGCAGCTTGACGGGGCTGAACGAGCAGTACTTC CASSLTGLNEQYF
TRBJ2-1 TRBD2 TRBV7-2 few TGTGCCAGCAGCTTAATGGCTAGCGGGGGGGCTACGTACAATGAGCAGTTCTTC CASSLMASGGATYNEQFF
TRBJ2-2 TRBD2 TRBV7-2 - TGTGCCAGCAAAGGGACTAGCGGGGAAAACACCGGGGAGCTGTTTTTT CASKGTSGENTGELFF
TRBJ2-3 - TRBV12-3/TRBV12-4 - TGTGCCAGCCTAACCCAGGGGGGAGCCCGAGATACGCAGTATTTT CASLTQGGARDTQYF
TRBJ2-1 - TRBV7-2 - TGTGCCAGCAGCCTCACCGGGACACCAGTTAGTTACAATGAGCAGTTCTTC CASSLTGTPVSYNEQFF
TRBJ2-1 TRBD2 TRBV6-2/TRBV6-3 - TGTGCCAGCAGCGGACTAGCGGGCTCTGAGCAGTTCTTC CASSGLAGSEQFF
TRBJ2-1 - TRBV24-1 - TGTGCCACCGGTACAGGGCGTTTTTGGGAAAATGAGCAGTTCTTC CATGTGRFWENEQFF
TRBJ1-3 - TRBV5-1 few TGTGCCAGCAGCTTAGCGGGGACGGGAAACACCATATATTTT CASSLAGTGNTIYF
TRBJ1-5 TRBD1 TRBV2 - TGTGCCAGCAGCGGGACAGTTATAGCCGGGGGGAATCAGCCCCAGCATTTT CASSGTVIAGGNQPQHF
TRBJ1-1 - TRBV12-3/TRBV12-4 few TGTGCCAGCAGTCCTAGCCCGGGCTTTAACACTGAAGCTTTCTTT CASSPSPGFNTEAFF
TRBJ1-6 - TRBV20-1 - TGCAGTGCTAGAGGCCTGACTGGGGTTGATTCACCCCTCCACTTT CSARGLTGVDSPLHF
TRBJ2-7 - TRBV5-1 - TGCGCCAGCAGCTTGGCGGAAAACTACGAGCAGTACTTC CASSLAENYEQYF
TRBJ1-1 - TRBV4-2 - TGTGCCAGCAGCCAAGATTTGGGGTGGGAGACTGAAGCTTTCTTT CASSQDLGWETEAFF
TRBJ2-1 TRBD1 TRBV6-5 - TGTGCCAGCAGTAAGGACAGGGGGAACAATGAGCAGTTCTTC CASSKDRGNNEQFF
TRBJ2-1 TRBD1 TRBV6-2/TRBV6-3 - TGTGCCAGCAGTGCAAACCGGGACAGGGGAGTCAATGAGCAGTTCTTC CASSANRDRGVNEQFF
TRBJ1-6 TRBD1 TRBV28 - TGTGCCAGCAGGTTACCCGGGACAGGGGTTTCACCCCTCCACTTT CASRLPGTGVSPLHF
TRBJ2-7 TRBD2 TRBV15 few TGTGCCACCAGCAGAGGATGGGAGGGAGTCGAGCAGTACTTC CATSRGWEGVEQYF
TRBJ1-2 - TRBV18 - TGTGCCAGCTACGACCCACAGGAGGGGCATGGCTACACCTTC CASYDPQEGHGYTF
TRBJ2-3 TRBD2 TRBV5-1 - TGCGCCAGCAGCTCCACTAGCGGGAGTGGCACAGATACGCAGTATTTT CASSSTSGSGTDTQYF
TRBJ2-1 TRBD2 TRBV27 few TGTGCCAGCAGTTTCATAGCGGGGGCTATCAATGAGCAGTTCTTC CASSFIAGAINEQFF